The 26 T cell receptor beta chains presented below share a single source sample, sequenced in a study of blood T cell repertoires in COVID-19. Here immunoSEQ multiplex PCR was the method, and the copy in TCRdb shows in-frame clones only, minus some. The sample includes around 170,000 clones, roughly 87% of them seen just once. Sequenced material: PBMCs or T cells enriched from blood (not recorded which). These receptors were taken from a woman in her 50s who had recovered from COVID-19.

The chain combines TRBV18 with TRBJ2-7; TRBD2 agrees at 9 bases. Germline CDR1 and CDR2: KGHSH and LQKENI. The CDR3 totals 18 residues. J lost 7 bases, V lost 3 bases, and 19 bases had no gene match. The CDR3 DNA reads as TGTGCCAGCTCACCGCGAGAAACCTTGCGGGAGGGCCGGGTTGAGCAGTACTTC. Translation gives CASSPRETLREGRVEQYF.

The chain joins TRBV27 to TRBJ2-5; 7 positions match TRBD1. The germline V gene encodes CDR1 MNHEY and CDR2 SMNVEV (reference sequence). The trim removed 5 bases at V and 2 bases at J, leaving 8 bases unmatched. This CDR3 region has 15 residues. The CDR3 DNA follows: TGTGCCAGCAGTCTGAAGGGACAGTGGCAAGAGACCCAGTACTTC. Translated: CASSLKGQWQETQYF.

V is TRBV5-4 and J is TRBJ2-2; 7 nucleotides line up with TRBD2. This CDR3 region has 14 residues. Germline trimming cut 7 bases from V and 0 bases from J; bases unmatched to any gene: 3. Germline lookup yields CDR1 SGHNT and CDR2 YYREEE (reference sequence). The CDR3 sequence is CASRLAANTGELFF. DNA for the CDR3: TGTGCCAGCCGCCTAGCGGCGAACACCGGGGAGCTGTTTTTT.

The V call is TRBV27, the J call TRBJ1-2; perhaps TRBD1 as D (6 bases). The CDR3 has 16 residues. Trimming shortened V by 3 bases and J by 8 bases, and 22 bases separated the two germline ends. Germline loops: CDR1 MNHEY, CDR2 SMNVEV (reference sequence). The chain's CDR3 is CASSLQRRGASEGYTF. The CDR3, as DNA: TGTGCCAGCAGTTTGCAACGTCGGGGGGCCTCTGAGGGCTACACCTTC.

V gene TRBV18 combines with J gene TRBJ2-7; TRBD2 agrees at 12 bases. Germline values: CDR1 KGHSH, CDR2 LQKENI. The CDR3 covers 16 residues. With 2 bases clipped from V and 2 bases from J, the junction kept 4 bases outside the gene matches. CDR3 in DNA: TGTGCCAGCTCACCAGCCGGACTAGCGGGGACCTACGAGCAGTACTTC. Its protein product is CASSPAGLAGTYEQYF. The full variable domain, with the rest looked up from reference TRBV18 and TRBJ2-7, is NAGVMQNPRHLVRRRGQEARLRCSPMKGHSHVYWYRQLPEEGLKFMVYLQKENIIDESGMPKERFSAEFPKEGPSILRIQQVVRGDSAAYFCASSPAGLAGTYEQYFGPGTRLTVT.

This sequence joins TRBV30 and TRBJ1-3; no clear D. Germline V gene data show CDR1 as GTSNPN and CDR2 as SVGIG (reference sequence). There are 15 residues in the CDR3. V lost 1 base to trimming and J lost 0 bases, with 10 bases between them. The CDR3: CAWSGGRPSGNTIYF. Written as DNA, the CDR3 is TGTGCCTGGAGTGGCGGAAGGCCCTCTGGAAACACCATATATTTT.

The gene calls are TRBV2 and TRBJ2-3; D is ambiguous. CDR3 length equals 15 residues. The V gene's germline CDR1 is SNHLY and CDR2 FYNNEI. V was trimmed by 4 bases and J by 1 base, leaving 12 bases between them. Here the CDR3 reads CASSAIPAGTDTQYF. The CDR3 DNA is TGTGCCAGCAGTGCGATACCCGCAGGCACAGATACGCAGTATTTT.

J is TRBJ2-1 and V is TRBV6-5; 10 bases agree with TRBD2. The CDR3 extends over 15 amino acids. Unmatched junction bases numbered 4, after V lost 6 bases and J lost 2 bases. Per the germline V gene, CDR1 is MNHEY and CDR2 is SVGAGI. The CDR3 is CASSYSGRAYNEQFF. The CDR3 region has the DNA TGTGCCAGCAGCTACAGCGGGAGGGCCTACAATGAGCAGTTCTTC.

This chain joins TRBV19 and TRBJ2-1; 8 positions agree with TRBD2. The CDR3 covers 17 residues. The germline gives CDR1 LNHDA, CDR2 SQIVND (reference sequence). V lost 4 bases to trimming and J lost 4 bases; unmatched junction nucleotides: 12. CDR3 residues: CASSTAGAAGAYNEQFF. The CDR3 DNA sequence: TGTGCCAGTAGTACGGCCGGGGCAGCGGGAGCTTACAATGAGCAGTTCTTC.

The CDR3, as DNA: TGCGCCAGCAGCCCTGCCCCGACAGGGTCTAGGTCCTACGAGCAGTACTTC. It yields the protein CASSPAPTGSRSYEQYF. The chain carries TRBV4-1 and TRBJ2-7; 7 bases are shared with TRBD1. V was pared by 4 bases and J by 1 base, with 13 bases of the junction left unmatched. The CDR3 runs 17 residues. Germline CDR1 reads MGHRA; CDR2 reads YSYEKL.

The V call is TRBV24-1, the J call TRBJ2-2; D may be TRBD2 (6 bases). V dropped 1 base and J dropped 2 bases, with 13 bases sitting between them. Looked up from germline, CDR1 is KGHDR and CDR2 is SFDVKD. This CDR3 has 17 amino acids. The CDR3 reads CATSDLPGTQNTGELFF. In nucleotides, the CDR3 is TGTGCCACCAGTGATTTACCCGGGACTCAAAACACCGGGGAGCTGTTTTTT.

V gene TRBV14 combines with J gene TRBJ2-7; 12 bases match TRBD2. The germline V gene encodes CDR1 SGHDN and CDR2 FVKESK. The CDR3 extends over 18 amino acids. Trimming cost V 0 bases and J 0 bases; bases outside gene matches: 6. This CDR3 reads CASSQDETSGSPSYEQYF. The CDR3 DNA reads TGTGCCAGCAGCCAAGATGAGACTAGCGGGAGCCCCTCCTACGAGCAGTACTTC.

The V gene is TRBV7-2, the J gene TRBJ2-5, with TRBD2 matching 10 bases. With V trimmed by 4 bases and J by 3 bases, 5 bases remained unmatched. The germline V gene encodes CDR1 SGHTA and CDR2 FQGNSA. The CDR3 extends over 15 amino acids. CDR3 nucleotides: TGTGCCAGCAGCTCCCACCTAGCGGGAGAAGAGACCCAGTACTTC. Translating it yields CASSSHLAGEETQYF.

This clone was counted a single time. This sequence joins TRBV11-3 and TRBJ2-1; TRBD2 matches at 8 bases. Losses at the gene ends were 5 bases for V and 5 bases for J; bases not matched to a gene: 5. There are 14 residues in the CDR3. Germline lookup yields CDR1 SGHNT and CDR2 YENEEA. Here the CDR3 DNA reads TGTGCCAGCAGCCGGACTAGCCGGGACAATGAGCAGTTCTTC. This codes for CASSRTSRDNEQFF.

The V and J genes are TRBV30 and TRBJ1-1; D is perhaps TRBD1 (5 bases). CDR1 is GTSNPN, CDR2 SVGIG, per germline (reference sequence). This CDR3 has 15 residues. V lost 1 base and J 4 bases, leaving 16 bases between the germline ends. The CDR3 loop reads CAWSGKGLGSTEAFF. The CDR3 nucleotides read TGTGCCTGGAGTGGCAAGGGGCTAGGAAGCACTGAAGCTTTCTTT.

This sequence joins TRBV29-1 and TRBJ2-7; a possible D gene is TRBD2 (5 bases). This CDR3 contains 11 residues. The V gene's germline CDR1 is SQVTM and CDR2 ANQGSEA. V shed 6 bases and J shed 5 bases, with 11 bases lying between them. The CDR3 loop reads CSVETIDEQYF. The CDR3 DNA is TGCAGCGTCGAGACTATTGACGAGCAGTACTTC.

The chain joins TRBV7-9 to TRBJ1-5, with 7 nucleotides matching TRBD1. The germline gives CDR1 SEHNR, CDR2 FQNEAQ (reference sequence). The ends lost 5 bases at V and 5 bases at J; junction bases unmatched: 6. The CDR3 loop spans 14 amino acids. CDR3 sequence (DNA): TGTGCCAGCAGCACCACAGGGGATTATCAGCCCCAGCATTTT. This translates into CASSTTGDYQPQHF.

The rearrangement uses TRBV6-2 or TRBV6-3 and TRBJ1-1; no reliable D call. V lost 2 bases, J lost 0 bases, and 7 bases lay in between. The CDR3 contains 14 residues. Germline V gene sequence: CDR1 MNHEY, CDR2 SVGEGT. This CDR3 is CASSYGLMNTEAFF. CDR3 in DNA: TGTGCCAGCAGTTACGGACTAATGAACACTGAAGCTTTCTTT.

The gene calls are TRBV27 and TRBJ2-7; 7 bases line up with TRBD2. Germline CDR1 reads MNHEY; CDR2 reads SMNVEV (reference sequence). Unmatched junction bases numbered 5, after V lost 8 bases and J lost 10 bases. The CDR3 loop spans 10 amino acids. The CDR3 is CASGLVQQYF. CDR3 nucleotides: TGTGCCAGCGGACTAGTCCAACAGTACTTC.

This rearrangement joins TRBV24-1 to TRBJ1-5, with a possible D match to TRBD1 (5 bases). This CDR3 has 14 amino acids. Germline V gene lookup returns CDR1 KGHDR and CDR2 SFDVKD. Deletions cut 4 bases from V and 6 bases from J, with 12 bases between. The CDR3 loop is CATSDPGRVQPQHF. CDR3 nucleotides: TGTGCCACCAGTGACCCAGGCAGGGTTCAGCCCCAGCATTTT.

The gene calls are TRBV6-5 and TRBJ2-2; 7 nucleotides agree with TRBD1. The V segment lost 6 bases and the J segment 8 bases; nucleotides outside the gene matches: 6. CDR3 length equals 13 residues. Germline lookup yields CDR1 MNHEY and CDR2 SVGAGI. The CDR3 protein is CASRRQGTGELFF. For the CDR3, the DNA is TGTGCCAGCAGGCGACAGGGAACGGGGGAGCTGTTTTTT.

Concerning this clone itself: This sample includes further DNA sequences coding for the same CDR3. The genes are TRBV29-1 and TRBJ1-2; a possible D gene is TRBD1 (5 bases). Trimming removed 1 base from V and 2 bases from J, with 8 bases in between. CDR1 is SQVTM, CDR2 ANQGSEA, per germline. This CDR3 comprises 13 residues. The CDR3 DNA reads as TGCAGCGTTGAAGGGGGGGGGAACTATGGCTACACCTTC. This encodes CSVEGGGNYGYTF.

The chain has TRBV6-6 and TRBJ1-6; D call uncertain. Trimming took 6 bases from V and 10 from J, leaving 13 bases between them. The CDR3 totals 13 residues. From germline, CDR1 is MNHNY and CDR2 SVGAGI (reference sequence). This CDR3 is CASRKEIASPLHF. The CDR3 region has the DNA TGTGCCAGCAGGAAGGAGATAGCCTCACCCCTCCACTTT.

The V and J genes are TRBV7-9 and TRBJ2-2; D possibly corresponds to TRBD2 (6 bases). The CDR3 has 13 amino acids. Germline-derived CDR1 and CDR2 are SEHNR and FQNEAQ (reference sequence). V gave up 10 bases and J gave up 5 bases, with 14 bases separating them. The CDR3 protein is CATGTDKTGELFF. Here the CDR3 DNA reads TGTGCCACCGGGACTGATAAAACCGGGGAGCTGTTTTTT.

With regard to this clone: Germline is not matched at one junction end, which may reflect a read error. This chain links TRBV7-7 with TRBJ2-3; TRBD2 agrees at 11 bases. The CDR3 consists of 18 residues. CDR1 and CDR2 from the germline V gene are SSHAT and FNYEAQ (reference sequence). DNA for the CDR3: TGTGCTAGCAGCTTAATTATTACTAGCGGGAGTAGAACAGATACGCAGTATTTT. It encodes CASSLIITSGSRTDTQYF.

The CDR3 region is CSVEGYSSYEQYF. In DNA form, the CDR3 reads TGCAGCGTTGAGGGTTACAGCTCCTACGAGCAGTACTTC. The chain links TRBV29-1 to TRBJ2-7; D remains ambiguous. The CDR3 is 13 residues long. V lost 3 bases and J 0 bases, leaving 9 bases between the germline ends. Germline V gene sequence: CDR1 SQVTM, CDR2 ANQGSEA.